The 8 T cell receptor beta chains listed next were all sequenced from one sample in a study of vaccination and CD4 T cells after COVID-19 (dated 2022 in TCRdb). Per the publication, the treatment or condition label means: roughly nine-day PBMC culture with coronavirus spike peptide pools or control peptides (ViraFEST assay). CD4+ T cells from unexposed donors were collected before the COVID-19 pandemic (2011-2018). To prepare the library, PCR was applied. Sequencing took place on an Illumina iSeq 100. At the Johns Hopkins FTIC core, DNA from the cultured CD4+ T cells underwent TCR sequencing with the Oncomine TCR Beta short-read assay. TCRdb trimmed public reads at Q25 via fastp, called clones via MiXCR and kept in-frame beta chains. Every entry covers one CDR3 protein and lists the most common genes and DNA from its rows. Counted in this sample were over 7,500 distinct CDR3 sequences; more than 30% of them appeared once. Of the sample, around 29% is held by the ten largest clones.

These receptors have no known antigen. Input material: CD4+ T cells from blood, cultured in vitro. The receptors here all came from a human donor in good health.

The chain recombines TRBV6-1 with TRBJ1-5, with TRBD1 matching 9 bases. V was clipped by 10 bases and J by 4 bases; unmatched bases: 5. This CDR3 has 13 amino acids. Germline V gene lookup returns CDR1 MNHNS and CDR2 SASEGT. The CDR3 is CATQQGANQPQHF. The CDR3 DNA reads as TGTGCCACCCAACAGGGGGCTAATCAGCCCCAGCATTTT.

This chain links TRBV6-5 with TRBJ1-1; D is undetermined. V was clipped by 2 bases and J by 2 bases, with 6 bases between them. CDR1 MNHEY and CDR2 SVGAGI come from the germline V gene. There are 13 residues in the CDR3. The DNA for the CDR3 is TGTGCCAGCAGTTACCGAAAAAACACTGAAGCTTTCTTT. Its translation: CASSYRKNTEAFF.

To note about this clonotype: Sequence at one end of the junction differs from germline and may be a read error. The chain recombines TRBV7-9 with TRBJ2-7, with 7 positions matching TRBD1. The CDR3 contains 14 residues. Germline V lookup: CDR1 SEHNR, CDR2 FQNEAQ (reference sequence). The chain's CDR3 is CAGSYSQGYYEQYF. The CDR3 DNA sequence: TGTGCCGGCAGCTATTCACAGGGGTACTACGAGCAGTACTTC. Based on the CDR3 plus reference TRBV7-9 and TRBJ2-7, the full variable domain is DTGVSQNPRHKITKRGQNVTFRCDPISEHNRLYWYRQTLGQGPEFLTYFQNEAQLEKSRLLSDRFSAERPKGSFSTLEIQRTEQGDSAMYLCAGSYSQGYYEQYFGPGTRLTVT.

The chain carries TRBV6-1 and TRBJ1-6; the D is unclear. Trimming left V 6 bases short and J 0 bases short, with 9 bases between. The CDR3 is 15 residues long. Germline V CDR1 and CDR2: MNHNS, SASEGT. The CDR3 spells CASSRQISYNSPLHF. CDR3 DNA: TGTGCCAGCAGCCGTCAAATCTCCTATAATTCACCCCTCCACTTT.

The CDR3 DNA reads as TGTGCCAGCAGTTACTTAGGGGGGCTTAGCAATCAGCCCCAGCATTTT. Its protein product is CASSYLGGLSNQPQHF. V usage is TRBV6-2 or TRBV6-3 and J usage is TRBJ1-5; tentative D call: TRBD1 (6 bases). With 1 base removed from V and 0 bases from J, the gap between germline ends came to 10 bases. CDR1 MNHEY and CDR2 SVGEGT come from the germline V gene. The CDR3 sequence is 16 residues long.

V and J are TRBV6-2 or TRBV6-3 and TRBJ2-5; 8 bases match TRBD2. This CDR3 region has 15 residues. Germline V gene sequence: CDR1 MNHEY, CDR2 SVGEGT. Trimming cost V 4 bases and J 5 bases; bases outside gene matches: 9. The CDR3 reads CASSWAGGAGETQYF. CDR3 nucleotides: TGTGCCAGCAGTTGGGCCGGGGGGGCCGGGGAGACCCAGTACTTC.

DNA for the CDR3: TGTGCCTGGAGTGTTTTTAGCAATCAGCCCCAGCATTTT. Its translation: CAWSVFSNQPQHF. The chain is built from TRBV30 and TRBJ1-5; the D is unclear. There are 13 residues in the CDR3. V was shortened by 0 bases and J by 0 bases, with 3 bases between the two germline ends. The V gene's germline CDR1 is GTSNPN and CDR2 SVGIG (reference sequence).

V usage is TRBV20-1 and J usage is TRBJ1-6; D may be TRBD1 (5 bases). The CDR3 extends over 14 amino acids. Deletions cut 0 bases from V and 7 bases from J, with 10 bases between. Germline-derived CDR1 and CDR2 are DFQATT and SNEGSKA (reference sequence). The CDR3 nucleotides are TGCAGTGCTAGAGAAGCGTCAGGGAATTCACCCCTCCACTTT. It encodes CSAREASGNSPLHF.